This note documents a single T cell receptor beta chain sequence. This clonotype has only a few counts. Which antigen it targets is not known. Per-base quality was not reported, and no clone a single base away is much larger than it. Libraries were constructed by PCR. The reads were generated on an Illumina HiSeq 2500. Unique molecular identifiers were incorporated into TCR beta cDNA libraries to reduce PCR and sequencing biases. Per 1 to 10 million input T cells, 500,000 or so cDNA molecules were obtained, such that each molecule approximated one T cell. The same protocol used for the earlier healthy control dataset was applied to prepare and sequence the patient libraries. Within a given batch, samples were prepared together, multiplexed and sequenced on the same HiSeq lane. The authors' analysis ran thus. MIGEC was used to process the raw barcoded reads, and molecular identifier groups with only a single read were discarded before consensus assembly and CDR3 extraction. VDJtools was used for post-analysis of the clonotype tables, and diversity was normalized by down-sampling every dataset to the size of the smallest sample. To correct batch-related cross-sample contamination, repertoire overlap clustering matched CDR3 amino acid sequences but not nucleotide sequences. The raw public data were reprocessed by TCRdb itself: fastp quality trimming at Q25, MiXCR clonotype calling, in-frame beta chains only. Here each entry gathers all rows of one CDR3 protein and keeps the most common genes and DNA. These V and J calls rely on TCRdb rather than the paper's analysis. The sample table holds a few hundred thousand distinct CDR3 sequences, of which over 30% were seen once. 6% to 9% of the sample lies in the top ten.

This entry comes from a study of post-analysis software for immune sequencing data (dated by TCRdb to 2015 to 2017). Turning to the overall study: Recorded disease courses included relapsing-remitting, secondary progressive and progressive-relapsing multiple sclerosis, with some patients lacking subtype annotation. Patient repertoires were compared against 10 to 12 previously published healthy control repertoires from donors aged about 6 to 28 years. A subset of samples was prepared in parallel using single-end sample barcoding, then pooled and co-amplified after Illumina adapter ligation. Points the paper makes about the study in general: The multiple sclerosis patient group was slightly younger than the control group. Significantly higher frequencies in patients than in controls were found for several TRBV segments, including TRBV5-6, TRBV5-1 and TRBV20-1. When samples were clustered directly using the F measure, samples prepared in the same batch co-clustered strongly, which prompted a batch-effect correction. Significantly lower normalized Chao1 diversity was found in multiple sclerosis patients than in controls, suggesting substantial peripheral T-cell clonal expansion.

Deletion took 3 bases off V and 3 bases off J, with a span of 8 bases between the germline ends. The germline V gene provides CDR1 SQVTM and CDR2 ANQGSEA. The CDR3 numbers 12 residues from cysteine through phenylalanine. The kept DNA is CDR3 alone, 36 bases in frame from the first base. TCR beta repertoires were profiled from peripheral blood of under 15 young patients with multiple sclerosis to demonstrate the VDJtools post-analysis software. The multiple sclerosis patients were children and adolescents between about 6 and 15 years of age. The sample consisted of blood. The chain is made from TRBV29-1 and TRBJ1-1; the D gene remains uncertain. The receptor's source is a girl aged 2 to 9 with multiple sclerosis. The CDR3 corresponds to CSVDRTDTEAFF. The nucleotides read TGCAGCGTTGATAGGACGGACACTGAAGCTTTCTTT.